The 7 T cell receptor beta chains in this list originate from one sample, sequenced in a study of T cells after yellow fever vaccination. TCRdb reprocessed the 5' RACE reads with MiXCR, giving one entry per CDR3 protein. The repertoire has about 400,000 distinct CDR3 sequences, 6.2% of them found once; the top ten carry 14% to 15%. The sequenced sample was PBMCs, obtained 5 days after the yellow fever booster vaccination. The receptors derive from a man aged 25-45 years who received the YFV17D yellow fever vaccine.

The J gene is TRBJ1-1, the V gene TRBV4-3; D not certain. Trimming removed 0 bases at V and 5 bases at J, with 7 bases between. Germline V gene sequence: CDR1 LGHNA, CDR2 YSLEER. CDR3 size: 13 residues. The CDR3 sequence: CASSQEPGTEAFF. DNA for the CDR3: TGCGCCAGCAGCCAAGAACCGGGGACTGAAGCTTTCTTT.

The table lists this clonotype with a few counts. V and J are TRBV12-3 or TRBV12-4 and TRBJ2-4; tentative D call: TRBD1 (6 bases). The CDR3 has 15 amino acids. V dropped 6 bases and J dropped 4 bases, with 16 bases sitting between them. CDR3 coding DNA: TGTGCCAGCAGCTTCCGGGACACGGGAAAAAACATTCAGTACTTC. It codes for CASSFRDTGKNIQYF.

This clonotype has ten or more counts. This chain uses TRBV5-1 with TRBJ2-1; D remains ambiguous. The V end was cut by 4 bases, the J end by 10 bases, with 15 bases between. The CDR3 totals 13 residues. The germline CDR1 and CDR2 sequences are SGHRS and YFSETQ. DNA for the CDR3: TGCGCCAGCAGCCTGAGACACTCTGAAGAGCAGTTCTTC. Protein: CASSLRHSEEQFF.

In this sample, this clonotype turned up a few times. This chain joins TRBV20-1 and TRBJ2-1, with 7 bases matching TRBD2. The CDR3 covers 16 residues. CDR1 and CDR2 (germline): DFQATT, SNEGSKA (reference sequence). V was clipped by 6 bases and J by 4 bases; unmatched bases: 15. CDR3 in DNA: TGCAGTGCACGAGCCGTGGCGGGAGTAGGGTACAATGAGCAGTTCTTC. Protein product: CSARAVAGVGYNEQFF.

There are a few counts of this clonotype. V gene TRBV14 combines with J gene TRBJ1-2; D is perhaps TRBD1 (6 bases). The CDR3 runs to 13 residues. Germline V gene data show CDR1 as SGHDN and CDR2 as FVKESK. Trimming took off 4 bases at V and 2 bases at J, with 8 bases between the two ends. For the CDR3, the DNA is TGTGCCAGCAGCCGGACAGTCAACTATGGCTACACCTTC. Residues: CASSRTVNYGYTF.

Only a few counts were recorded for this clonotype. A read error is possible here, since a much larger clone lies one base away. The chain is built from TRBV20-1 and TRBJ2-1; possible D gene TRBD2, 6 bases. Looked up from germline, CDR1 is DFQATT and CDR2 is SNEGSKA (reference sequence). The CDR3 loop spans 17 amino acids. DNA of the CDR3: TGCTGTGCTAGAGAGGAGGGATTTACCGGCCCTTACAATGAGCAGTTCTTC. It encodes CCAREEGFTGPYNEQFF.

This clonotype was counted at least ten times. The chain is built from TRBV10-1 and TRBJ1-2; no firm D call. The CDR3 totals 13 residues. The V end was cut by 2 bases, the J end by 7 bases, with 11 bases between. Germline V gives CDR1 WNHNN, CDR2 SYGVQD (reference sequence). The CDR3: CASSEEPASGYTF. The DNA of the CDR3 is TGCGCCAGCAGTGAGGAGCCAGCCTCTGGCTACACCTTC.